A single sample gave rise to the 25 T cell receptor beta chains below, sequenced in a study of regulatory T cells in long-lasting Graves disease. Time point reported: persistent/refractory GD, antithyroid drugs over 5 years with positive TRAb. The TCR library used RNA extracted from PBMCs. Arm-PCR of CDR3 regions with iRepertoire HTBI primers generated TCR beta libraries. TCRdb reanalysed the multiplex PCR reads using MiXCR and keeps one entry per CDR3 protein. The sample gives roughly 500,000 distinct CDR3 sequences, less than 25% of which show up once; 7% to 9.5% is in the top ten. This specimen consisted of peripheral blood mononuclear cells (PBMCs), obtained when the disease was refractory, from a patient treated with antithyroid drugs. The receptors here all came from a female donor with Graves disease.

The table lists this clonotype with many counts. This sequence joins TRBV29-1 and TRBJ1-4, with D possibly TRBD1 on 5 matching bases. The CDR3 consists of 13 residues. Germline CDR1 SQVTM, CDR2 ANQGSEA. V shed 7 bases and J shed 8 bases, with 17 bases lying between them. CDR3 sequence: CSAASGWGEKLFF. CDR3 bases: TGCAGCGCCGCGTCGGGTTGGGGGGAAAAACTGTTTTTT.

To note about this clonotype: A read error is possible here, since a much larger clone lies one base away. The chain is built from TRBV28 and TRBJ1-1, with D perhaps TRBD1 (6 bases). Germline assignment: CDR1 MDHEN and CDR2 SYDVKM. There are 14 residues in the CDR3. CDR3 in amino acids: CASSLRGAESDAFF. Here the CDR3 DNA reads TGTGCCAGCAGTTTACGGGGGGCAGAGTCTGACGCTTTCTTT.

A word on this clonotype: The CDR3 ends on some other residue instead of the conserved phenylalanine or tryptophan, so this is likely a read error. It is unclear where the CDR3 begins or ends on the DNA, so no DNA is shown, and the CDR3 is as TCRdb lists it. This chain uses TRBV6-5 with TRBJ2-7; the table's TRBD2 call for D was not verified on the DNA. CDR1 is MNHEY and CDR2 is SVGAGI in the germline V gene. The CDR3 length is 13 residues, termini included. This CDR3 is CASSSGTSGQLLE.

Comment on this clonotype: A read error may produce the germline difference seen at one junction end. V usage is TRBV3-1 and J usage is TRBJ1-4; 7 bases match TRBD1. CDR1 and CDR2 (germline): LGHDT, YNNKEL (reference sequence). The CDR3 loop spans 15 amino acids. CDR3 region: CANSQDRGQFEKLLF. The CDR3 DNA follows: TGTGCCAACAGCCAAGATAGGGGGCAGTTTGAAAAACTGCTTTTT.

This clonotype was counted at least ten times. The V call is TRBV5-5, the J call TRBJ1-2; the D gene is possibly TRBD1 (5 bases). The V end was cut by 0 bases, the J end by 7 bases, with 16 bases between. The CDR3 covers 15 residues. Germline loops: CDR1 SGHKS, CDR2 YYEKEE (reference sequence). CDR3 bases: TGTGCCAGCAGCTTGGTTGGCAGCCTCGGGGGTGGCTACACCTTC. Amino acid sequence: CASSLVGSLGGGYTF.

This clonotype has ten or more counts. The chain combines TRBV6-5 with TRBJ2-7, with D unresolved. Germline V gives CDR1 MNHEY, CDR2 SVGAGI. Trimming removed 0 bases at V and 3 bases at J, with 6 bases between. The CDR3 covers 13 residues. The CDR3 region has the DNA TGTGCCAGCAGTTACTCGAAGAACTACGAGCAGTACTTC. Translated, it gives CASSYSKNYEQYF.

The genes are TRBV30 and TRBJ1-4; 9 bases fit TRBD1. The CDR3 extends over 14 amino acids. The germline V gene encodes CDR1 GTSNPN and CDR2 SVGIG (reference sequence). V gave up 7 bases and J gave up 12 bases; unmatched junction bases: 15. The chain's CDR3 is CASTHRDREVQLFF. DNA of the CDR3: TGTGCCTCGACTCACCGGGACAGGGAGGTGCAACTGTTTTTT.

This clonotype was counted many times. This rearrangement joins TRBV12-3 or TRBV12-4 to TRBJ2-2; the D gene could be TRBD1 or TRBD2 (5 bases each). The CDR3 runs to 15 residues. With 10 bases removed from V and 6 bases from J, the gap between germline ends came to 21 bases. CDR3 nucleotide sequence: TGTGCCACCAGCCTTCTCCATCGGGACCCCGGGGAGCTGTTTTTT. As protein: CATSLLHRDPGELFF.

This clonotype came up many times. Written as DNA, the CDR3 is TGCGCCAGCAGCCAGGACAGGGGCGACTATGGCTACACCTTC. It specifies CASSQDRGDYGYTF. The chain links TRBV5-1 to TRBJ1-2, with 9 bases fitting TRBD1. Germline V gene lookup returns CDR1 SGHRS and CDR2 YFSETQ. The trim removed 4 bases at V and 3 bases at J, leaving 4 bases unmatched. This CDR3 contains 14 residues.

The sample holds many counts of this clonotype. The chain joins TRBV10-3 to TRBJ1-1; 9 bases are a match to TRBD1. V gave up 6 bases and J gave up 6 bases; unmatched junction bases: 8. CDR1 and CDR2 (germline): ENHRY, SYGVKD. This CDR3 has 14 residues. CDR3 nucleotides: TGTGCCATCAGGAGACAGGGGGATACGTCTGAAGCTTTCTTT. As protein: CAIRRQGDTSEAFF.

This clonotype was seen only a few times. The chain recombines TRBV9 with TRBJ1-1, with 11 bases that match TRBD1. J lost 8 bases, V lost 3 bases, and 12 bases had no gene match. This CDR3 spans 16 amino acids. Germline assignment: CDR1 SGDLS and CDR2 YYNGEE. CDR3 bases: TGTGCCAGCAGCGAAGGATCCTCCGGGACAGGGGGAGAAGCTTTCTTT. Amino acid sequence: CASSEGSSGTGGEAFF. Full variable domain (remainder filled in from reference TRBV9 and TRBJ1-1): DSGVTQTPKHLITATGQRVTLRCSPRSGDLSVYWYQQSLDQGLQFLIQYYNGEERAKGNILERFSAQQFPDLHSELNLSSLELGDSALYFCASSEGSSGTGGEAFFGQGTRLTVV.

This clonotype has just a few counts. The chain has TRBV20-1 and TRBJ2-2; 13 nucleotides line up with TRBD2. The CDR3 runs 17 residues. V trimming: 3 bases; J trimming: 1 base; junction bases outside the gene matches: 5. Germline V gene lookup returns CDR1 DFQATT and CDR2 SNEGSKA (reference sequence). CDR3 bases: TGCAGTGCTAGGGGACTAGCGGGATTGGGGAACACCGGGGAGCTGTTTTTT. This sequence encodes CSARGLAGLGNTGELFF.

This clonotype was seen once. V and J are TRBV12-3 or TRBV12-4 and TRBJ2-2; 7 positions match TRBD2. CDR3 length equals 15 residues. J gave up 3 bases and V 6 bases, and 7 bases lay outside the gene matches. As DNA, the CDR3 is TGTGCCAGCAGCGTCGGGCTAGCGGACACCGGGGAGCTGTTTTTT. Residues: CASSVGLADTGELFF.

This clonotype was picked up a small number of times. A single base separates this from a much larger clone, so it may be a read error. This chain links TRBV2 with TRBJ1-2; no reliable D call. The germline V gene has CDR1 SNHLY and CDR2 FYNNEI. This CDR3 is 15 amino acids long. The V and J ends lost 6 bases and 4 bases respectively, with 18 bases between them. The CDR3 loop is CASRIRRPSLYGYTF. The CDR3 nucleotides are TGTGCCAGCAGAATAAGGCGTCCCTCGCTCTATGGCTACACCTTC. Full variable domain (missing parts from reference TRBV2 and TRBJ1-2): EPEVTQTPSHQVTQMGQEVILRCVPISNHLYFYWYRQILGQKVEFLVSFYNNEISEKSEIFDDQFSVERPDGSNFTLKIRSTKLEDSAMYFCASRIRRPSLYGYTFGSGTRLTVV.

The chain recombines TRBV20-1 with TRBJ2-3; 14 bases align to TRBD2. Germline V gene lookup returns CDR1 DFQATT and CDR2 SNEGSKA (reference sequence). V was clipped by 5 bases and J by 3 bases; unmatched bases: 7. There are 16 residues in the CDR3. The CDR3 here is CSAFRLAGGRTDTQYF. CDR3 nucleotide sequence: TGCAGTGCTTTCCGACTAGCGGGAGGGAGGACAGATACGCAGTATTTT.

There are many counts of this clonotype. The gene calls are TRBV28 and TRBJ1-2; the D gene is possibly TRBD1 (6 bases). The CDR3 has 16 residues. Germline CDR1 reads MDHEN; CDR2 reads SYDVKM. V was shortened by 5 bases and J by 0 bases, with 16 bases between the two germline ends. This CDR3 is CASSLLTGLSNYGYTF. Here the CDR3 DNA reads TGTGCCAGCAGTCTCCTAACAGGGCTCTCTAACTATGGCTACACCTTC.

In this sample, this clonotype turned up a few times. The chain recombines TRBV7-6 with TRBJ1-1; D remains ambiguous. Looked up from germline, CDR1 is SGHVS and CDR2 is FNYEAQ. The V end lost 9 bases, the J end lost 7 bases, and 3 bases lay between the germline ends. The CDR3 runs to 8 residues. CDR3 loop: CARHEAFF. The CDR3 DNA is TGTGCCAGGCATGAAGCTTTCTTT.

The chain uses TRBV15 and TRBJ2-7; the match to TRBD2 covers 7 bases. J lost 5 bases, V lost 3 bases, and 4 bases had no gene match. Germline CDR1 and CDR2: LNHNV and YYDKDF (reference sequence). The CDR3 extends over 13 amino acids. CDR3 DNA sequence: TGTGCCACCAGCAGGGGGGGGGGGAACGAGCAGTACTTC. Protein sequence: CATSRGGGNEQYF.

This clonotype appeared many times. This chain connects TRBV9 to TRBJ2-5; D remains unclear. The CDR3 contains 13 residues. V was cut by 4 bases and J by 0 bases, with 7 bases left in between. Germline values: CDR1 SGDLS, CDR2 YYNGEE. The DNA of the CDR3 is TGTGCCAGCAGCTCCCGATACCAAGAGACCCAGTACTTC. Its protein product is CASSSRYQETQYF.

This clonotype has at least ten counts. The CDR3 sequence: CASSPAVQGHEQYF. The CDR3 bases are TGTGCCAGCAGCCCAGCAGTACAGGGGCACGAGCAGTACTTC. V is TRBV28 and J is TRBJ2-7; 7 bases agree with TRBD1. V shed 6 bases and J 5 bases; nucleotides not matched to a gene: 10. This CDR3 region has 14 residues. The germline V gene encodes CDR1 MDHEN and CDR2 SYDVKM. Full variable domain (remainder filled in from reference TRBV28 and TRBJ2-7): DVKVTQSSRYLVKRTGEKVFLECVQDMDHENMFWYRQDPGLGLRLIYFSYDVKMKEKGDIPEGYSVSREKKERFSLILESASTNQTSMYLCASSPAVQGHEQYFGPGTRLTVT.

The rearrangement links TRBV19 to TRBJ2-2, with TRBD2 matching over 8 bases. The length of the CDR3 is 15 residues. V lost 10 bases, J lost 4 bases, and 11 bases stayed unmatched. Germline V gene sequence: CDR1 LNHDA, CDR2 SQIVND (reference sequence). The CDR3 region is CATTPGLVITGELFF. CDR3 sequence (DNA): TGTGCCACCACGCCGGGACTAGTCATCACCGGGGAGCTGTTTTTT.

This chain joins TRBV29-1 and TRBJ2-3, with TRBD2 matching over 10 bases. This CDR3 is built from 13 residues. V shed 4 bases and J 8 bases; nucleotides not matched to a gene: 6. Germline CDR1 is SQVTM and CDR2 is ANQGSEA. The CDR3 loop is CSVASGSLGTQYF. Here the CDR3 DNA reads TGCAGCGTTGCTAGCGGGAGCCTCGGTACGCAGTATTTT.

This clonotype was recorded a few times. V usage is TRBV7-2 and J usage is TRBJ2-6; D gene ambiguous. This CDR3 spans 17 amino acids. V lost 5 bases to trimming and J lost 0 bases, with 14 bases between them. Germline CDR1 and CDR2: SGHTA and FQGNSA. CDR3 in DNA: TGTGCCAGCAGCCCACGCGTCCGTAGCTCTGGGGCCAACGTCCTGACTTTC. Amino acid sequence: CASSPRVRSSGANVLTF.

This clonotype was found many times. The chain couples TRBV7-8 to TRBJ1-4, with a tentative D call TRBD1 (5 bases). This CDR3 is built from 15 residues. The germline V and J ends were trimmed by 1 base and 5 bases, with 11 bases remaining between them. The germline V gene has CDR1 SGHVS and CDR2 FQNEAQ. CDR3 nucleotide sequence: TGTGCCAGCAGCTTAGGTCAGGGATCCAATGAAAAACTGTTTTTT. Translating gives CASSLGQGSNEKLFF.

The chain joins TRBV6-9 to TRBJ1-2, with a possible D match to TRBD1 (5 bases). Trimming left V 3 bases short and J 8 bases short, with 22 bases between. CDR3 length: 16 residues. CDR1 is MNHGY, CDR2 SVAAGI, per germline. CDR3 in amino acids: CASSYTGAPSRTGYTF. The DNA of the CDR3 is TGTGCCAGCAGTTACACCGGGGCACCAAGCCGGACCGGCTACACCTTC.